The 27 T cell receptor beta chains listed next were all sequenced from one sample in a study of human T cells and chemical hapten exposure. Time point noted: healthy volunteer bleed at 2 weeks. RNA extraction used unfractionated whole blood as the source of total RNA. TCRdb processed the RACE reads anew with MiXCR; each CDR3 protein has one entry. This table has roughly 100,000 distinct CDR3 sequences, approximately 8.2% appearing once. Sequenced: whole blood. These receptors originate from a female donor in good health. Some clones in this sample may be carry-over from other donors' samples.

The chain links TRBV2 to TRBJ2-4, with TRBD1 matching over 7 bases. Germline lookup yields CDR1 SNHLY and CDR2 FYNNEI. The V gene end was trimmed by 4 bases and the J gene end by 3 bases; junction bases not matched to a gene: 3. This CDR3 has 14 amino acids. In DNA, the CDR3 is TGTGCCAGCAGTGGGACAGGAGGCAAAAACATTCAGTACTTC. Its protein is CASSGTGGKNIQYF.

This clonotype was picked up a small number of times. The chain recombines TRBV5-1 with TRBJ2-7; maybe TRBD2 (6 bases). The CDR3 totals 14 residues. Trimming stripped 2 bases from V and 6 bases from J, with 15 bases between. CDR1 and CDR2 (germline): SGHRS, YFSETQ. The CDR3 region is CASSFPGLKFEQYF. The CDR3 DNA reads TGCGCCAGCAGCTTTCCGGGACTGAAGTTCGAGCAGTACTTC. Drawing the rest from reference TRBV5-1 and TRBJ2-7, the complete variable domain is KAGVTQTPRYLIKTRGQQVTLSCSPISGHRSVSWYQQTPGQGLQFLFEYFSETQRNKGNFPGRFSGRQFSNSRSEMNVSTLELGDSALYLCASSFPGLKFEQYFGPGTRLTVT.

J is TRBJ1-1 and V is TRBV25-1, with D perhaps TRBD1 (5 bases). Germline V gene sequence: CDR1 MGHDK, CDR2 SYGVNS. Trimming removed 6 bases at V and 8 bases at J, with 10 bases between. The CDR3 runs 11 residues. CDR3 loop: CASSRAGEAFF. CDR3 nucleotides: TGTGCCAGCAGCAGGGCAGGGGAAGCTTTCTTT.

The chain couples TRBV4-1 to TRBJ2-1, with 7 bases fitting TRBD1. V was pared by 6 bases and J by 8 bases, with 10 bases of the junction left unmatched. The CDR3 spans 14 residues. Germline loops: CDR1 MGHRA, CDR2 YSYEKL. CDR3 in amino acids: CASSFRRQGYEQFF. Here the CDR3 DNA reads TGCGCCAGCAGTTTCCGAAGACAGGGCTATGAGCAGTTCTTC.

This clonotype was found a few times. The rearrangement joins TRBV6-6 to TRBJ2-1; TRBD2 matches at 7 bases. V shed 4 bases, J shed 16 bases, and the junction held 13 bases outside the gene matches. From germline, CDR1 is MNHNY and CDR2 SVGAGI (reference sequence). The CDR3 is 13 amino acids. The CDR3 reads CASSWGGEDPFFF. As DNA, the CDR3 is TGTGCCAGCAGTTGGGGGGGAGAGGACCCCTTCTTCTTC.

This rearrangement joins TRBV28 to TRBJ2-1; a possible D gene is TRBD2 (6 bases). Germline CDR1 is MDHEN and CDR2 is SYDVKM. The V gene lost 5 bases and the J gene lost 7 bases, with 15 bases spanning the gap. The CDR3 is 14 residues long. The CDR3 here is CASSPLGRFNEQFF. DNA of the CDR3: TGTGCCAGCAGTCCCCTTGGGAGGTTTAATGAGCAGTTCTTC.

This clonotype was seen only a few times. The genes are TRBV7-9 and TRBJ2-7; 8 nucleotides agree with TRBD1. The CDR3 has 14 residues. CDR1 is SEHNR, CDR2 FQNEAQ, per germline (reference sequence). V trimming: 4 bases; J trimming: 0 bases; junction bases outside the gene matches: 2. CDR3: CASSWGQDSYEQYF. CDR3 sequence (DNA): TGTGCCAGCAGCTGGGGACAGGACTCCTACGAGCAGTACTTC.

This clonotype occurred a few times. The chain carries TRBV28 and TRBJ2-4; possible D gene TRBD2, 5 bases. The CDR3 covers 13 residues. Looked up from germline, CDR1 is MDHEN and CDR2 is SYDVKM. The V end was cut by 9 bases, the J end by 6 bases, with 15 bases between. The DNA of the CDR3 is TGTGCCAGTAAGGGAGTTTCTGGAAACATTCAGTACTTC. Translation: CASKGVSGNIQYF.

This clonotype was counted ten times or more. CDR3 bases: TGTGCCAGCAGTGAAGACAATGAGCAGTTCTTC. It encodes CASSEDNEQFF. The V call is TRBV2, the J call TRBJ2-1; the D is unclear. From germline, CDR1 is SNHLY and CDR2 FYNNEI. The CDR3 spans 11 residues. V lost 1 base and J lost 5, with 0 bases in between.

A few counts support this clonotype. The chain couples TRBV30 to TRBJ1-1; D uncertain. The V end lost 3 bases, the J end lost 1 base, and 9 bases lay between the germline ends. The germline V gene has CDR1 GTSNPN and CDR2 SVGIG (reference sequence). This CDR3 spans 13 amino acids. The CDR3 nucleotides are TGTGCCTGGAGGAGAGGGCAGAACACTGAAGCTTTCTTT. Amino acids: CAWRRGQNTEAFF. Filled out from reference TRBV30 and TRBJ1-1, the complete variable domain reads SQTIHQWPATLVQPVGSPLSLECTVEGTSNPNLYWYRQAAGRGLQLLFYSVGIGQISSEVPQNLSASRPQDRQFILSSKKLLLSDSGFYLCAWRRGQNTEAFFGQGTRLTVV.

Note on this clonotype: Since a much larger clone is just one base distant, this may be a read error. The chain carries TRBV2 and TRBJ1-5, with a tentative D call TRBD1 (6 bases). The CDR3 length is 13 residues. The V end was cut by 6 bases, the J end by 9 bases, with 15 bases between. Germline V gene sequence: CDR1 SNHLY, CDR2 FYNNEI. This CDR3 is CASRVQGRWPQHF. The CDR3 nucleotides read TGTGCCAGCAGAGTACAGGGTAGATGGCCCCAGCATTTT.

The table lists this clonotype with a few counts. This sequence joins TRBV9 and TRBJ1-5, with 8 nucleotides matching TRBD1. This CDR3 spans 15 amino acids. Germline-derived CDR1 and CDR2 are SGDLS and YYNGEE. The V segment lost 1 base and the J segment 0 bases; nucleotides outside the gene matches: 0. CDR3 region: CASSVTGGSNQPQHF. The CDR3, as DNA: TGTGCCAGCAGCGTAACAGGGGGTAGCAATCAGCCCCAGCATTTT. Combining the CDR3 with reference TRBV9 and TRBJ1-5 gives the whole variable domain DSGVTQTPKHLITATGQRVTLRCSPRSGDLSVYWYQQSLDQGLQFLIQYYNGEERAKGNILERFSAQQFPDLHSELNLSSLELGDSALYFCASSVTGGSNQPQHFGDGTRLSIL.

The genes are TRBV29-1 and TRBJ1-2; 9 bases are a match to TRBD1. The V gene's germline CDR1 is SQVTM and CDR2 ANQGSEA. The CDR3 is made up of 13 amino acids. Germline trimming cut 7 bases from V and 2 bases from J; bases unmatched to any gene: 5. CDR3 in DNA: TGCAGCGCCCACAGGGGGCAGAACTATGGCTACACCTTC. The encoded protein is CSAHRGQNYGYTF.

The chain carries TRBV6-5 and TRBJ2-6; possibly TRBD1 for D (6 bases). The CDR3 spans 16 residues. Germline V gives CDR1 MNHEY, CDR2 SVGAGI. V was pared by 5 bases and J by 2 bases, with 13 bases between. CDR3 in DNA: TGTGCCAGCAGTAGCCTCAGGGGTCCTGGGGCCAACGTCCTGACTTTC. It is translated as CASSSLRGPGANVLTF.

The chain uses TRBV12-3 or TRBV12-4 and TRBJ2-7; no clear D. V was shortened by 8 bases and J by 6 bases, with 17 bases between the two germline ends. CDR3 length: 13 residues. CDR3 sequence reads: CASRNGPIGEQYF. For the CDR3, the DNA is TGTGCCAGCCGAAACGGACCCATCGGCGAGCAGTACTTC.

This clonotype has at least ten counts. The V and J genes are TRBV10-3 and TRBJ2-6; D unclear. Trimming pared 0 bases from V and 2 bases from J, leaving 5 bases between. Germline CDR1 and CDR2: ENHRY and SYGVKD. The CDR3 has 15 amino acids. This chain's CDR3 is CAISESGAGANVLTF. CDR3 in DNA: TGTGCCATCAGTGAGTCTGGGGCTGGGGCCAACGTCCTGACTTTC.

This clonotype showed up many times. The CDR3: CAWPRPNEQYF. CDR3 bases: TGTGCCTGGCCCCGTCCCAACGAGCAGTACTTC. The chain has TRBV30 and TRBJ2-7; D gene uncertain. V lost 5 bases to trimming and J lost 5 bases, with 10 bases between them. This CDR3 is 11 amino acids long. Germline CDR1 is GTSNPN and CDR2 is SVGIG (reference sequence).

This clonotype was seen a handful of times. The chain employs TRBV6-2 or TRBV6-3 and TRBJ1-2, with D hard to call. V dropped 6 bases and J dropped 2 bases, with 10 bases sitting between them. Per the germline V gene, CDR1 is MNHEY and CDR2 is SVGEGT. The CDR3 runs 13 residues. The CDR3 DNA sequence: TGTGCCAGCAGCCCGACACGAAACTATGGCTACACCTTC. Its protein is CASSPTRNYGYTF.

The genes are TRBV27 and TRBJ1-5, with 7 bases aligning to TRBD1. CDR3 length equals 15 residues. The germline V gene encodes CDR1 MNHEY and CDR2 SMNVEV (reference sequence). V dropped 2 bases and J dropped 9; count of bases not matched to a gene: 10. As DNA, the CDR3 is TGTGCCAGCAGTTTAATACAGGGGTCCCATTGGCCCCAGCATTTT. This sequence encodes CASSLIQGSHWPQHF.

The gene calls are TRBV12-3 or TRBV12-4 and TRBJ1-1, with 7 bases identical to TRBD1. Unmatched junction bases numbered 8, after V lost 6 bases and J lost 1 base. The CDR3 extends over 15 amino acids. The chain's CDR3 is CASSKTGLGNTEAFF. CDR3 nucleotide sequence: TGTGCCAGCAGCAAGACAGGGCTTGGGAACACTGAAGCTTTCTTT.

In DNA, the CDR3 is TGTGCCAGCAGTGCATGGACAGTTAGCAATCAGCCCCAGCATTTT. Its translation: CASSAWTVSNQPQHF. The chain employs TRBV2 and TRBJ1-5, with D possibly TRBD1 on 6 matching bases. CDR1 and CDR2 (germline): SNHLY, FYNNEI. Deletions cut 4 bases from V and 0 bases from J, with 10 bases between. The CDR3 covers 15 residues.

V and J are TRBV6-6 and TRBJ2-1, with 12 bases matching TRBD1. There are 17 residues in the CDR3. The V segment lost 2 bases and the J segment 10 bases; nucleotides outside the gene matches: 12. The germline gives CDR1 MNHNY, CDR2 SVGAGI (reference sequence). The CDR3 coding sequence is TGTGCCAGCAGTTACCCGGGACAGGGGGCTCATGGAGAGGAGCAGTTCTTC. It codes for CASSYPGQGAHGEEQFF.

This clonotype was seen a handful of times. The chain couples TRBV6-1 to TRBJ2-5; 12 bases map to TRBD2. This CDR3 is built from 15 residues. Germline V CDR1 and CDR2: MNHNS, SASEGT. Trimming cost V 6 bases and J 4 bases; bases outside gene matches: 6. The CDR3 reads CASRTSGSEVETQYF. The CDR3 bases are TGTGCCAGCAGGACTAGCGGGAGCGAGGTAGAGACCCAGTACTTC.

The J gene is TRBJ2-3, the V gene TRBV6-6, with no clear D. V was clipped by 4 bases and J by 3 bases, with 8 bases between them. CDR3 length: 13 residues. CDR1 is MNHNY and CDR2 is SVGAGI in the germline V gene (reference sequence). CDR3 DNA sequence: TGTGCCAGCAGTTCCCTCCGAACAGATACGCAGTATTTT. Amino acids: CASSSLRTDTQYF.

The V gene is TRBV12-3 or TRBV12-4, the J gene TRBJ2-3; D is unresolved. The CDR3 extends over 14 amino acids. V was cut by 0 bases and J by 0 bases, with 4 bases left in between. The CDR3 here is CASSLAQSTDTQYF. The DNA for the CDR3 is TGTGCCAGCAGTTTAGCGCAAAGCACAGATACGCAGTATTTT.

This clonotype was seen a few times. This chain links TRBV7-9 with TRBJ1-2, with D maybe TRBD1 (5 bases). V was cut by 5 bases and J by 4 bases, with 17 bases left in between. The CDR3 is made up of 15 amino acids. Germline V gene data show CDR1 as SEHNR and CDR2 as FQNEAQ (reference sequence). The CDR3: CASSPRQAGGYGYTF. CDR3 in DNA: TGTGCCAGCAGCCCTCGGCAGGCCGGGGGCTATGGCTACACCTTC.

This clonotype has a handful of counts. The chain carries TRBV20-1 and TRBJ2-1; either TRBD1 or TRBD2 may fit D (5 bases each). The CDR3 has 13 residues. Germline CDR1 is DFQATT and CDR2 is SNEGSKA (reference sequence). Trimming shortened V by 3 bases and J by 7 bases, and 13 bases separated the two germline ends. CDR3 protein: CSASEGWGNEQFF. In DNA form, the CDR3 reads TGCAGTGCTAGCGAAGGTTGGGGGAATGAGCAGTTCTTC.